This TCR beta chain originates from a study of blood T cells in healthy people across ages. The second PCR ran roughly 6 to 11 cycles with a sample-barcoded 5' primer and J-beta primers. One entry per CDR3 protein, called by TCRdb with MiXCR from the 5' RACE reads. The sample lists about 1.7 million distinct CDR3 sequences; under 30% were seen once. The germline V gene encodes CDR1 SGHTA and CDR2 FQGNSA. This CDR3 is built from 12 residues. V lost 7 bases and J 10 bases, leaving 14 bases between the germline ends. Each sample provided at least 5.5 micrograms of extracted total RNA. This TCR was recovered from a woman in her 30s in good health. The V gene is TRBV7-2, the J gene TRBJ2-1; D may match TRBD1 or TRBD2 (5 bases each). Sequenced sample: blood. The CDR3 bases are TGTGCCAGCACCGTCCGAGAGGGGGAGCAGTTCTTC. As protein: CASTVREGEQFF.